The 19 T cell receptor beta chains below were found in one sample sequenced in a study of response to subunit inactivated influenza vaccine. TCRdb re-analysed the RT-PCR reads in MiXCR, keeping a single row per CDR3 protein. The sample has about 500,000 distinct CDR3 sequences, 15% to 20% seen once. Sequenced here: CD4+ T cells sorted from PBMCs, sampled less than 25 months after vaccination. Every receptor here comes from a man between 50 and 70 years old who received an inactivated influenza vaccine.

This clonotype was detected ten times or more. The genes are TRBV5-6 and TRBJ2-5; 10 bases line up with TRBD2. This CDR3 spans 15 amino acids. Germline V gene lookup returns CDR1 SGHDT and CDR2 YYEEEE. V shed 1 base, J shed 5 bases, and the junction held 5 bases outside the gene matches. The CDR3 region has the DNA TGTGCCAGCAGCTTGTCTCTAGCGGGAGTGGAGACCCAGTACTTC. Its protein is CASSLSLAGVETQYF.

This clonotype was found a few times. CDR3 sequence reads: CASSFNWGGGGETQYF. The CDR3 DNA is TGTGCCAGCAGTTTTAACTGGGGCGGGGGTGGAGAGACCCAGTACTTC. The chain employs TRBV12-3 or TRBV12-4 and TRBJ2-5; 7 nucleotides match TRBD2. V was pared by 3 bases and J by 4 bases, with 11 bases of the junction left unmatched. There are 16 residues in the CDR3.

V and J are TRBV5-1 and TRBJ2-5; 7 bases map to TRBD1. Germline CDR1 reads SGHRS; CDR2 reads YFSETQ. With V trimmed by 5 bases and J by 5 bases, 9 bases remained unmatched. The CDR3 sequence is 14 residues long. CDR3 sequence: CASSATGIGETQYF. The CDR3 bases are TGCGCCAGCAGTGCGACAGGGATTGGGGAGACCCAGTACTTC.

This clonotype was seen only once. This chain links TRBV6-1 with TRBJ2-1, with 10 positions matching TRBD1. The J segment lost 7 bases and the V segment lost 3 bases, leaving 9 bases of the junction unmatched. The length of the CDR3 is 16 residues. Per the germline V gene, CDR1 is MNHNS and CDR2 is SASEGT. CDR3 nucleotides: TGTGCCAGCAGTGACTTAGGGACAGGGGCGGATAATGAGCAGTTCTTC. The encoded protein is CASSDLGTGADNEQFF.

This chain links TRBV7-9 with TRBJ2-2; possibly TRBD1 for D (6 bases). V gave up 1 base and J gave up 12 bases, with 15 bases separating them. Germline assignment: CDR1 SEHNR and CDR2 FQNEAQ (reference sequence). CDR3 length: 14 residues. The CDR3: CASSLDSRGMKLFF. The CDR3 bases are TGTGCCAGCAGCTTAGATAGCAGGGGTATGAAGCTGTTTTTT. Together with reference TRBV7-9 and TRBJ2-2, the CDR3 gives the full variable domain: DTGVSQNPRHKITKRGQNVTFRCDPISEHNRLYWYRQTLGQGPEFLTYFQNEAQLEKSRLLSDRFSAERPKGSFSTLEIQRTEQGDSAMYLCASSLDSRGMKLFFGEGSRLTVL.

The chain joins TRBV28 to TRBJ1-2, with 7 bases aligning to TRBD1. J gave up 2 bases and V 2 bases, and 11 bases lay outside the gene matches. The CDR3 totals 17 residues. From germline, CDR1 is MDHEN and CDR2 SYDVKM. Here the CDR3 DNA reads TGTGCCAGCAGTTTAAGGGGGCGTCAGTTAGTAAACTATGGCTACACCTTC. This encodes CASSLRGRQLVNYGYTF.

This clonotype was observed a handful of times. V and J are TRBV11-2 and TRBJ2-1, with TRBD1 matching over 11 bases. The CDR3 loop spans 15 amino acids. Unmatched junction bases numbered 4, after V lost 5 bases and J lost 4 bases. Germline V gene data show CDR1 as SGHAT and CDR2 as FQNNGV. CDR3 coding DNA: TGTGCCAGCAGCAAGGGGACAGGGGGGTACAATGAGCAGTTCTTC. It encodes CASSKGTGGYNEQFF.

The sample holds many counts of this clonotype. The V call is TRBV7-9, the J call TRBJ2-3; D call uncertain. The ends were cut back, 5 bases at V and 6 bases at J, with 12 bases in the middle. CDR1 is SEHNR and CDR2 is FQNEAQ in the germline V gene (reference sequence). CDR3 size: 13 residues. The CDR3 DNA follows: TGTGCCAGCAGCCGTGGGAACTGGGATACGCAGTATTTT. Amino acids: CASSRGNWDTQYF.

This clonotype was recorded at least ten times. The gene calls are TRBV5-1 and TRBJ2-1; no reliable D call. The CDR3 runs 16 residues. The V gene's germline CDR1 is SGHRS and CDR2 YFSETQ. V was pared by 0 bases and J by 0 bases, with 10 bases between. The CDR3 sequence is CASSLATEISYNEQFF. The CDR3 region has the DNA TGCGCCAGCAGCTTGGCCACAGAGATCTCCTACAATGAGCAGTTCTTC.

The sample holds a few counts of this clonotype. The chain couples TRBV7-8 to TRBJ2-1; 11 positions agree with TRBD2. V shed 0 bases, J shed 3 bases, and the junction held 10 bases outside the gene matches. The length of the CDR3 is 19 residues. Per germline, CDR1 SGHVS and CDR2 FQNEAQ. The CDR3 nucleotides are TGTGCCAGCAGCTTAGCCCCCATGGGTCTAGCGGGGGGCTACAATGAGCAGTTCTTC. Translating gives CASSLAPMGLAGGYNEQFF.

DNA of the CDR3: TGCAGCGTCCGGACAGGGCGGCACGAGCAGTACTTC. It specifies CSVRTGRHEQYF. V and J are TRBV29-1 and TRBJ2-7; 8 bases match TRBD1. Germline lookup yields CDR1 SQVTM and CDR2 ANQGSEA. The CDR3 is 12 amino acids. J was trimmed by 5 bases and V by 6 bases; bases with no gene match: 6.

This clonotype turned up a few times. The chain couples TRBV20-1 to TRBJ1-1, with D uncertain. The V end was cut by 3 bases, the J end by 3 bases, with 14 bases between. CDR1 and CDR2 (germline): DFQATT, SNEGSKA (reference sequence). The CDR3 totals 14 residues. CDR3 sequence reads: CSASPPTWDTEAFF. In nucleotides, the CDR3 is TGCAGTGCTAGTCCCCCCACTTGGGACACTGAAGCTTTCTTT.

CDR3 residues: CASSFQQGSYEQYF. The CDR3 bases are TGTGCCAGCAGCTTTCAACAGGGGTCCTACGAGCAGTACTTC. The chain recombines TRBV5-6 with TRBJ2-7; 7 positions match TRBD1. This CDR3 spans 14 amino acids. The germline CDR1 and CDR2 sequences are SGHDT and YYEEEE. After removal of 2 bases from V and 1 base from J, the junction contained 3 bases not matched to a gene.

This clonotype came up many times. The chain carries TRBV12-3 or TRBV12-4 and TRBJ2-1; TRBD2 matches at 9 bases. The V and J ends lost 5 bases and 4 bases, in that order; junction bases with no gene match: 6. The CDR3 has 15 residues. The chain's CDR3 is CASSESGGKYNEQFF. In nucleotides, the CDR3 is TGTGCCAGCAGTGAAAGCGGGGGGAAGTACAATGAGCAGTTCTTC.

This clonotype occurred many times. V gene TRBV4-1 combines with J gene TRBJ1-2; 7 nucleotides line up with TRBD1. The CDR3 has 15 residues. The V and J ends lost 4 bases and 1 base, in that order; junction bases with no gene match: 6. Germline V CDR1 and CDR2: MGHRA, YSYEKL. The CDR3 sequence is CASSPRTGLNYGYTF. CDR3 DNA sequence: TGCGCCAGCAGCCCGAGGACAGGCCTTAACTATGGCTACACCTTC.

Only a few counts were recorded for this clonotype. The chain links TRBV29-1 to TRBJ1-2; D gene uncertain. The germline V gene has CDR1 SQVTM and CDR2 ANQGSEA. The germline V and J ends were trimmed by 0 bases and 1 base, with 6 bases remaining between them. This CDR3 region has 13 residues. The CDR3 sequence: CSVEDPYNYGYTF. The CDR3 nucleotides read TGCAGCGTTGAAGATCCCTATAACTATGGCTACACCTTC. Drawing the rest from reference TRBV29-1 and TRBJ1-2, the complete variable domain is SAVISQKPSRDICQRGTSLTIQCQVDSQVTMMFWYRQQPGQSLTLIATANQGSEATYESGFVIDKFPISRPNLTFSTLTVSNMSPEDSSIYLCSVEDPYNYGYTFGSGTRLTVV.

The rearrangement uses TRBV7-9 and TRBJ2-1; D remains unclear. Trimming removed 6 bases at V and 12 bases at J, with 21 bases between. This CDR3 region has 14 residues. Germline V CDR1 and CDR2: SEHNR, FQNEAQ (reference sequence). CDR3: CASRHNRETDGQFF. CDR3 bases: TGTGCCAGCAGGCACAACAGAGAGACTGATGGGCAGTTCTTC.

This clonotype was recorded a few times. The V call is TRBV12-3 or TRBV12-4, the J call TRBJ2-2; 11 nucleotides agree with TRBD1. J lost 6 bases, V lost 3 bases, and 3 bases had no gene match. This CDR3 region has 15 residues. The CDR3 DNA is TGTGCCAGCAGTTTGGGGACAGGGGGATCCGGGGAGCTGTTTTTT. Amino acids: CASSLGTGGSGELFF.

A few counts support this clonotype. The chain couples TRBV6-1 to TRBJ2-1, with D tentatively TRBD1 or TRBD2 (6 bases each). The CDR3 runs to 15 residues. Germline V gives CDR1 MNHNS, CDR2 SASEGT. V gave up 7 bases and J gave up 5 bases, with 18 bases separating them. The CDR3 loop reads CASTLTGAYHNEQFF. The CDR3, as DNA: TGTGCCAGCACCCTAACGGGGGCGTACCACAATGAGCAGTTCTTC.